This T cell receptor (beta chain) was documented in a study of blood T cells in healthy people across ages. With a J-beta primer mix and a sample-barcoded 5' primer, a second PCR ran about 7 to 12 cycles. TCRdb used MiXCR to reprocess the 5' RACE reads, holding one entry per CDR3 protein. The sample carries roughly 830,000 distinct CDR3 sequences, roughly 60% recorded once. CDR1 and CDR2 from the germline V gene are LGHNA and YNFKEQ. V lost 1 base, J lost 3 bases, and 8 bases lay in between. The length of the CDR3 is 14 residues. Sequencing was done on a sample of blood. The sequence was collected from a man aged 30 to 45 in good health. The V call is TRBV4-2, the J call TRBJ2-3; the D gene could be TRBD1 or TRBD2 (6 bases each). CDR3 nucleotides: TGTGCCAGCAGCCAAGCGGGGGCGACAGATACGCAGTATTTT. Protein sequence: CASSQAGATDTQYF.